The entry that follows covers one TCR beta chain sequence. Its specificity is unknown. The data originate from a study of vaccination and CD4 T cells after COVID-19. As for the study in general: Each enrolled participant received a two-dose regimen of either BNT162b2 or mRNA-1273 vaccine. Cellular stimulation was performed using overlapping spike peptides derived from SARS-CoV-2, HCoV-NL63, HCoV-OC43 and HCoV-229E.

V lost 0 bases to trimming and J lost 6 bases, with 13 bases between them. The CDR3 is 15 amino acids. From germline, CDR1 is SGHRS and CDR2 YFSETQ. At the Johns Hopkins FTIC core, DNA taken from cultured CD4+ T cells was sequenced by way of the Oncomine TCR Beta short-read assay. Someone extracted genomic DNA from cultured CD4+ T cells. TCRdb passed the PCR reads through MiXCR, listing each CDR3 protein once. The table records several thousand distinct CDR3 sequences, less than 35% of them present only once. Regarding treatment: approximately nine-day PBMC culture with coronavirus spike peptide pools or control peptides (ViraFEST assay).

Sequences were obtained from cultured CD4+ T cells from blood. The genes are TRBV5-1 and TRBJ1-5; D unclear. This receptor was identified in a human donor with COVID-19. The CDR3 here is CASSLDDPGIQPQHF. In nucleotides, the CDR3 is TGCGCCAGCAGCTTGGACGACCCGGGGATTCAGCCCCAGCATTTT.